The 31 T cell receptor beta chains given below trace back to one sample, sequenced in a study of T-cell memory formation after mild COVID-19 (dated by TCRdb to about 2021). The library was built by means of 5' RACE. The reads were generated on an Illumina NovaSeq 6000. The raw public data were reprocessed by TCRdb itself: fastp quality trimming at Q25, MiXCR clonotype calling, in-frame beta chains only. Identical CDR3 proteins give one entry, which carries the most common genes and DNA. The sample yields just over 400,000 distinct CDR3 sequences; about a quarter were counted once. About an eighth of the sample is in the top ten clones. The sample taken for sequencing was PBMCs or a T cell subset sorted from them (not recorded which). The receptors derive from an adult woman who had mild COVID-19 (a few samples of this study predate the infection). The sample titles of this study are shuffled in the database, so cell type and time point are left out; the donor was told from shared clones.

This clonotype occurred a few times. The chain employs TRBV24-1 and TRBJ2-3; TRBD1 agrees at 8 bases. There are 15 residues in the CDR3. The V gene end was trimmed by 7 bases and the J gene end by 0 bases; junction bases not matched to a gene: 5. The germline gives CDR1 KGHDR, CDR2 SFDVKD. The CDR3 spells CATRDRGTSTDTQYF. CDR3 DNA sequence: TGTGCCACCAGAGACAGGGGAACTAGCACAGATACGCAGTATTTT.

Only a few counts were recorded for this clonotype. The J gene is TRBJ2-7, the V gene TRBV12-3 or TRBV12-4; no clear D. The CDR3 is 11 residues long. Deletions cut 5 bases from V and 4 bases from J, with 6 bases between. This chain's CDR3 is CASSPQYEQYF. CDR3 nucleotides: TGTGCCAGCAGTCCACAATACGAGCAGTACTTC.

The sample holds a few counts of this clonotype. This sequence joins TRBV3-1 and TRBJ2-1; 10 bases line up with TRBD2. From germline, CDR1 is LGHDT and CDR2 YNNKEL (reference sequence). V lost 6 bases, J lost 4 bases, and 9 bases stayed unmatched. The CDR3 sequence is 16 residues long. CDR3 nucleotides: TGTGCCAGCAGTCCCCAACTAGCGGGAAGGTACAATGAGCAGTTCTTC. Protein product: CASSPQLAGRYNEQFF.

V is TRBV4-1 and J is TRBJ2-1; D remains unclear. Germline CDR1 reads MGHRA; CDR2 reads YSYEKL. V gave up 3 bases and J gave up 3 bases, with 9 bases separating them. The CDR3 has 14 residues. CDR3 loop: CASSQTVFYNEQFF. The CDR3 coding sequence is TGCGCCAGCAGCCAGACCGTCTTCTACAATGAGCAGTTCTTC.

This clonotype has only a few counts. The J gene is TRBJ1-1, the V gene TRBV12-3 or TRBV12-4, with a tentative D call TRBD1 (6 bases). The CDR3 covers 14 residues. Trimming left V 6 bases short and J 5 bases short, with 16 bases between. This chain's CDR3 is CASSLPTGLTEAFF. DNA of the CDR3: TGTGCCAGCAGCTTGCCCACAGGGCTAACTGAAGCTTTCTTT.

This clonotype came up many times. CDR3 DNA sequence: TGTGCCAGCAGCCCCCCGGGATCCTACGAGCAGTACTTC. Its translation is CASSPPGSYEQYF. The chain carries TRBV7-9 and TRBJ2-7; TRBD2 might be the D (5 bases). Trimming took 5 bases from V and 1 from J, leaving 9 bases between them. The CDR3 covers 13 residues. Germline V gene lookup returns CDR1 SEHNR and CDR2 FQNEAQ (reference sequence).

This clonotype was seen a handful of times. V and J are TRBV9 and TRBJ2-1; 9 bases map to TRBD2. V shed 4 bases, J shed 2 bases, and the junction held 7 bases outside the gene matches. This CDR3 contains 16 residues. Germline values: CDR1 SGDLS, CDR2 YYNGEE. The CDR3 region has the DNA TGTGCCAGCAGCCCCTCTTCTAGCGGGGCCTACAATGAGCAGTTCTTC. Translation gives CASSPSSSGAYNEQFF.

J is TRBJ2-3 and V is TRBV7-2; D gene uncertain. Per germline, CDR1 SGHTA and CDR2 FQGNSA. V lost 3 bases and J 11 bases, leaving 9 bases between the germline ends. The CDR3 sequence is 11 residues long. The CDR3 DNA sequence: TGTGCCAGCAGCTTTCAGCGCTTGCAGTATTTT. Translated: CASSFQRLQYF.

This clonotype was picked up a small number of times. V and J are TRBV19 and TRBJ2-7, with TRBD1 matching 7 bases. Per germline, CDR1 LNHDA and CDR2 SQIVND (reference sequence). This CDR3 region has 17 residues. V lost 5 bases to trimming and J lost 3 bases; unmatched junction nucleotides: 16. The CDR3 coding sequence is TGTGCCAGTAGTCCTCGGGACAGCGTAACCGCTTACTACGAGCAGTACTTC. Its translation is CASSPRDSVTAYYEQYF.

This clonotype has only a few counts. This sequence joins TRBV9 and TRBJ1-2, with D uncertain. Germline CDR1 is SGDLS and CDR2 is YYNGEE. CDR3 size: 12 residues. Trimming left V 0 bases short and J 5 bases short, with 5 bases between. CDR3 sequence reads: CASSVDSYGYTF. The CDR3 nucleotides read TGTGCCAGCAGCGTAGACAGTTATGGCTACACCTTC.

This rearrangement joins TRBV6-1 to TRBJ1-2, with TRBD1 matching 9 bases. This CDR3 region has 14 residues. CDR1 and CDR2 from the germline V gene are MNHNS and SASEGT. V gave up 6 bases and J gave up 5 bases; unmatched junction bases: 7. DNA of the CDR3: TGTGCCAGCAGAGACGGGACAGGGATGTATGGCTACACCTTC. Its translation: CASRDGTGMYGYTF.

The chain links TRBV20-1 to TRBJ2-7; 10 bases match TRBD1. Germline V gives CDR1 DFQATT, CDR2 SNEGSKA (reference sequence). The CDR3 runs to 13 residues. V trimming: 6 bases; J trimming: 3 bases; junction bases outside the gene matches: 5. CDR3 nucleotide sequence: TGCAGTGCACCGGGACAGGGGAACTACGAGCAGTACTTC. Its translation is CSAPGQGNYEQYF.

The chain has TRBV30 and TRBJ1-1; no reliable D call. The CDR3 runs to 13 residues. V gave up 2 bases and J gave up 1 base, with 8 bases separating them. Germline CDR1 reads GTSNPN; CDR2 reads SVGIG (reference sequence). This CDR3 is CAWSKQENTEAFF. In nucleotides, the CDR3 is TGTGCCTGGAGTAAGCAGGAGAACACTGAAGCTTTCTTT.

This clonotype was counted between two and nine times. The gene calls are TRBV6-2 or TRBV6-3 and TRBJ2-3; TRBD2 might be the D (5 bases). V dropped 4 bases and J dropped 2 bases, with 13 bases sitting between them. The CDR3 extends over 15 amino acids. Looked up from germline, CDR1 is MNHEY and CDR2 is SVGEGT. The CDR3 reads CASSSVGMHTDTQYF. In DNA form, the CDR3 reads TGTGCCAGCAGTTCCGTCGGGATGCACACAGATACGCAGTATTTT.

This clonotype was counted once. The chain uses TRBV30 and TRBJ2-3, with D perhaps TRBD2 (5 bases). CDR1 is GTSNPN and CDR2 is SVGIG in the germline V gene (reference sequence). Between the trimmed V and J ends, which lost 2 bases and 0 bases, there was a span of 6 bases. The CDR3 extends over 13 amino acids. The CDR3 loop is CAWSSGSTDTQYF. The CDR3 nucleotides read TGTGCCTGGAGTTCGGGGAGCACAGATACGCAGTATTTT.

The chain employs TRBV29-1 and TRBJ2-1; no clear D. There are 13 residues in the CDR3. V was trimmed by 3 bases and J by 0 bases, leaving 6 bases between them. The germline V gene encodes CDR1 SQVTM and CDR2 ANQGSEA. The CDR3 here is CSVEADSYNEQFF. CDR3 in DNA: TGCAGCGTTGAGGCAGACTCCTACAATGAGCAGTTCTTC.

This chain links TRBV20-1 with TRBJ1-5; 7 bases are a match to TRBD1. Unmatched junction bases numbered 10, after V lost 6 bases and J lost 5 bases. The CDR3 sequence is 14 residues long. The germline CDR1 and CDR2 sequences are DFQATT and SNEGSKA (reference sequence). The CDR3 region is CSAPPVGGYQPQHF. CDR3 DNA: TGCAGTGCCCCCCCGGTAGGGGGCTATCAGCCCCAGCATTTT.

This clonotype was detected only a few times. The gene calls are TRBV24-1 and TRBJ2-1; D is uncertain. V was shortened by 7 bases and J by 5 bases, with 5 bases between the two germline ends. From germline, CDR1 is KGHDR and CDR2 SFDVKD. CDR3 length: 11 residues. The DNA for the CDR3 is TGTGCCACCAGCTGGAACAATGAGCAGTTCTTC. The encoded protein is CATSWNNEQFF.

Only a few counts were recorded for this clonotype. The chain recombines TRBV5-5 with TRBJ2-7; the match to TRBD2 covers 7 bases. The CDR3 contains 15 residues. Germline V gene lookup returns CDR1 SGHKS and CDR2 YYEKEE (reference sequence). Losses at the gene ends were 3 bases for V and 1 base for J; bases not matched to a gene: 7. DNA of the CDR3: TGTGCCAGCAGCTCGGAGCGGGGACCTTCCTACGAGCAGTACTTC. As protein: CASSSERGPSYEQYF. Full variable domain (outside the CDR3, taken from reference TRBV5-5 and TRBJ2-7): DAGVTQSPTHLIKTRGQQVTLRCSPISGHKSVSWYQQVLGQGPQFIFQYYEKEERGRGNFPDRFSARQFPNYSSELNVNALLLGDSALYLCASSSERGPSYEQYFGPGTRLTVT.

Many counts were recorded for this clonotype. This rearrangement joins TRBV9 to TRBJ2-2; weak D call: TRBD2 (6 bases). Trimming took off 0 bases at V and 5 bases at J, with 14 bases between the two ends. Germline CDR1 and CDR2: SGDLS and YYNGEE. The CDR3 spans 16 residues. CDR3 nucleotides: TGTGCCAGCAGCGTAGTACGCGGGGCCCGAACCGGGGAGCTGTTTTTT. Translating gives CASSVVRGARTGELFF.

A remark on this clonotype: One junction end disagrees with the germline gene, perhaps due to a read error. The gene calls are TRBV5-1 and TRBJ1-4; D unresolved. Germline CDR1 is SGHRS and CDR2 is YFSETQ. CDR3 size: 11 residues. The CDR3 region is CVSSLGEKLFF. CDR3 in DNA: TGCGTCAGCAGCTTGGGGGAAAAACTGTTTTTT. Full variable domain (remainder filled in from reference TRBV5-1 and TRBJ1-4): KAGVTQTPRYLIKTRGQQVTLSCSPISGHRSVSWYQQTPGQGLQFLFEYFSETQRNKGNFPGRFSGRQFSNSRSEMNVSTLELGDSALYLCVSSLGEKLFFGSGTQLSVL.

The chain has TRBV6-2 or TRBV6-3 and TRBJ2-3; either TRBD1 or TRBD2 may fit D (5 bases each). Germline-derived CDR1 and CDR2 are MNHEY and SVGEGT. The CDR3 is 16 residues long. Trimming removed 2 bases from V and 0 bases from J, with 12 bases in between. The CDR3 DNA reads as TGTGCCAGCAGTTACGGGGACGGACTTAGCACAGATACGCAGTATTTT. Translated: CASSYGDGLSTDTQYF.

V is TRBV7-9 and J is TRBJ2-1; 10 bases fit TRBD2. V lost 0 bases, J lost 7 bases, and 9 bases stayed unmatched. Per the germline V gene, CDR1 is SEHNR and CDR2 is FQNEAQ (reference sequence). This CDR3 region has 17 residues. The CDR3 spells CASSLAQRLAGENEQFF. For the CDR3, the DNA is TGTGCCAGCAGCTTAGCGCAGAGGCTAGCGGGAGAAAATGAGCAGTTCTTC.

The V and J genes are TRBV4-1 and TRBJ1-2; TRBD1 matches at 12 bases. The CDR3 is 16 residues long. V lost 3 bases and J lost 8; bases outside the gene matches: 10. Germline V gene data show CDR1 as MGHRA and CDR2 as YSYEKL. CDR3 residues: CASSQLPGQGARGYTF. CDR3 DNA sequence: TGCGCCAGCAGCCAGCTTCCGGGACAGGGGGCGCGGGGCTACACCTTC.

V and J are TRBV20-1 and TRBJ2-1; 8 bases map to TRBD2. CDR3 length: 15 residues. The J segment lost 7 bases and the V segment lost 0 bases, leaving 8 bases of the junction unmatched. Germline V gene data show CDR1 as DFQATT and CDR2 as SNEGSKA (reference sequence). The CDR3 sequence is CSARDSAGLGNEQFF. The CDR3 DNA is TGCAGTGCTAGAGACTCCGCGGGACTAGGAAATGAGCAGTTCTTC.

The rearrangement links TRBV7-8 to TRBJ1-2, with 7 bases matching TRBD1. The V gene's germline CDR1 is SGHVS and CDR2 FQNEAQ. The V and J ends lost 4 bases and 2 bases, in that order; junction bases with no gene match: 4. The CDR3 extends over 14 amino acids. The CDR3: CASSYGTANYGYTF. The CDR3 bases are TGTGCCAGCAGCTACGGGACAGCCAACTATGGCTACACCTTC.

The chain combines TRBV24-1 with TRBJ1-5; D gene ambiguous. CDR1 and CDR2 from the germline V gene are KGHDR and SFDVKD. The CDR3 runs to 13 residues. V was shortened by 8 bases and J by 7 bases, with 14 bases between the two germline ends. The CDR3 DNA sequence: TGTGCCACCACCTCCGGGATCGGCCAGCCCCAGCATTTT. Its translation: CATTSGIGQPQHF.

This clonotype showed up many times. The genes are TRBV5-1 and TRBJ1-1; 10 nucleotides align to TRBD1. Per the germline V gene, CDR1 is SGHRS and CDR2 is YFSETQ. V was clipped by 3 bases and J by 1 base; unmatched bases: 6. The CDR3 has 16 residues. CDR3 loop: CASSSRQGAWNTEAFF. CDR3 DNA sequence: TGCGCCAGCAGCTCGAGACAGGGGGCCTGGAACACTGAAGCTTTCTTT.

The chain employs TRBV5-1 and TRBJ1-5, with 7 bases identical to TRBD1. The germline CDR1 and CDR2 sequences are SGHRS and YFSETQ. The V segment lost 0 bases and the J segment 2 bases; nucleotides outside the gene matches: 5. The CDR3 is 16 residues long. The CDR3 loop is CASSLDAGTGNQPQHF. Here the CDR3 DNA reads TGCGCCAGCAGCTTGGACGCGGGGACAGGCAATCAGCCCCAGCATTTT.

The chain carries TRBV27 and TRBJ2-7; 9 positions agree with TRBD2. After removal of 10 bases from V and 6 bases from J, the junction contained 10 bases not matched to a gene. CDR3 length equals 13 residues. Germline loops: CDR1 MNHEY, CDR2 SMNVEV (reference sequence). The CDR3 sequence is CATQGGGALEQYF. The CDR3, as DNA: TGTGCCACCCAAGGCGGGGGGGCCCTCGAGCAGTACTTC.

This clonotype appeared a few times. The chain links TRBV2 to TRBJ1-2, with D uncertain. This CDR3 has 15 amino acids. Germline V gene lookup returns CDR1 SNHLY and CDR2 FYNNEI. V shed 1 base and J shed 3 bases, with 12 bases lying between them. The CDR3 region has the DNA TGTGCCAGCAGTGAAGGGAAGACCGGGGACTATGGCTACACCTTC. Protein sequence: CASSEGKTGDYGYTF.